The clone carrying this T cell receptor (beta chain) was counted between two and nine times. Sequenced by immunoSEQ multiplex PCR; TCRdb stores in-frame clones only, minus some. The sample records some 14,000 clones, about 29% being singletons. The data originate from a study of graft-versus-host responses after intestinal transplantation. Whole-study findings and limits: Patients who carried graft-donor T cell macrochimerism also had high graft-versus-host to host-versus-graft clonal ratios in their allografts.

The CDR3 sequence is 15 residues long. CDR1 is SGHTA, CDR2 FQGNSA, per germline. V lost 5 bases to trimming and J lost 4 bases, with 17 bases between them. The rearrangement uses TRBV7-2 and TRBJ1-2; the D gene is possibly TRBD1 (6 bases). The specimen comprised alloreactive CD4+ T cells from a mixed lymphocyte reaction culture, sampled before intestinal transplant. The subset denotes: CFSE-low proliferating T cells sorted from roughly 6-day pre-transplant mixed lymphocyte reaction (GvH or HvG direction). This TCR was sampled from a human patient who received an intestinal transplant. The DNA of the CDR3 is TGTGCCAGCAGCGCCGGGGGCCGTTTGGGCTATGGCTACACCTTC. Amino acid sequence: CASSAGGRLGYGYTF.